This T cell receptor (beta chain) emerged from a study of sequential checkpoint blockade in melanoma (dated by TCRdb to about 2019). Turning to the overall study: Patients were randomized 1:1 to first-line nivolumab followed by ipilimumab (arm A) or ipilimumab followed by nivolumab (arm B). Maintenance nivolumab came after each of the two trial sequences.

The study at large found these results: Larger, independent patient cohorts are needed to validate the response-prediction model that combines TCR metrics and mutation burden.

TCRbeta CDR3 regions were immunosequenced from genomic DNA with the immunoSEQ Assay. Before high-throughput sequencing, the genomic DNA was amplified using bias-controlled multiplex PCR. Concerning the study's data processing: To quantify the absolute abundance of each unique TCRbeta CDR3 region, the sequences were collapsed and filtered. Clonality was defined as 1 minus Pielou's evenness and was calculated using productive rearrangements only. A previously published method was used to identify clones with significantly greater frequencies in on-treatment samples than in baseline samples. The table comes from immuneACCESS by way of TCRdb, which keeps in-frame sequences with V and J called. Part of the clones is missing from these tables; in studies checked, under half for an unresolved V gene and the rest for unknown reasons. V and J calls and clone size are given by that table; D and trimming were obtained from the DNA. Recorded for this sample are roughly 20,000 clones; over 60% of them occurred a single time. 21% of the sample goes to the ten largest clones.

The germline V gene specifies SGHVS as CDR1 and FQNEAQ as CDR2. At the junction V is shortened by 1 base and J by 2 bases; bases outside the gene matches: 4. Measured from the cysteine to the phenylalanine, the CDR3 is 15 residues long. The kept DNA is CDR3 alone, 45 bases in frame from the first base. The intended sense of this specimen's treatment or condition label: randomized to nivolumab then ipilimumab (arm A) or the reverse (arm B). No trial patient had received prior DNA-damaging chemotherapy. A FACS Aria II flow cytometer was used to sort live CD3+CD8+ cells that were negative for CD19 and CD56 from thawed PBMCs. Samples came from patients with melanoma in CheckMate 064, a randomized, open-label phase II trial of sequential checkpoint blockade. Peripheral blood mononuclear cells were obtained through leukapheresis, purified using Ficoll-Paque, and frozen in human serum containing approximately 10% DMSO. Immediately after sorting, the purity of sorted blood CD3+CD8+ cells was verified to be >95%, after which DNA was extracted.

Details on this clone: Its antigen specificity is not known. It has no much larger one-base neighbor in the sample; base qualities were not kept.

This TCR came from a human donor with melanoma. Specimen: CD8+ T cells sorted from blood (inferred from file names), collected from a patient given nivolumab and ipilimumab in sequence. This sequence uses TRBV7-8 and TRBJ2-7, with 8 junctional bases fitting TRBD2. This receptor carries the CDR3 CASSLGGLEAYEQYF. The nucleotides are TGTGCCAGCAGCTTAGGGGGACTAGAGGCCTACGAGCAGTACTTC.